This T cell receptor beta chain was sequenced during a study of cytomegalovirus exposure and HLA in healthy donors. Study-level results: In the analysis, some V segments, TRBV6-2 and TRBV6-3 included, were excluded as indistinguishable.

Details on this clone: What it recognizes is unknown.

The V and J ends lost 3 bases and 7 bases, in that order; junction bases with no gene match: 11. CDR3 size: 16 residues. CDR1 and CDR2 from the germline V gene are MGHRA and YSYEKL. PCR used 60 Vbeta primers and 13 Jbeta primers. Libraries were prepared by immunoSEQ multiplex PCR; TCRdb keeps only in-frame clonotypes and omits some of them. The table records 150,000 to 160,000 clones, 85% of them present only once. The TCR was taken from a woman aged 18-35 years in good health and CMV-seronegative. This chain links TRBV4-1 with TRBJ2-2, with 7 bases that match TRBD2. Sequencing was performed on PBMCs. This chain's CDR3 is CASSHRAGKTYGELFF. As DNA, the CDR3 is TGCGCCAGCAGCCATCGAGCGGGAAAAACCTACGGGGAGCTGTTTTTT.